Shown below are 16 T cell receptor beta chains from a single sample sequenced in a study of blood T cell repertoires in COVID-19. Sequencing used immunoSEQ multiplex PCR; TCRdb keeps in-frame clones, though not all of them. Of approximately 110,000 clones in the sample, 69% were seen once. Sequenced material: peripheral blood. The source of these receptors is a man older than 75 with acute or convalescent COVID-19.

This clone appeared a few times. The rearrangement uses TRBV7-8 and TRBJ2-5; D is uncertain. The CDR3 is made up of 12 amino acids. Trimming stripped 3 bases from V and 2 bases from J, with 4 bases between. Germline-derived CDR1 and CDR2 are SGHVS and FQNEAQ. CDR3 sequence (DNA): TGTGCCAGCAGCTTCCTGCAAGAGACCCAGTACTTC. It translates to CASSFLQETQYF. The variable domain in full, completed from reference TRBV7-8 and TRBJ2-5, reads GAGVSQSPRYKVAKRGQDVALRCDPISGHVSLFWYQQALGQGPEFLTYFQNEAQLDKSGLPSDRFFAERPEGSVSTLKIQRTQQEDSAVYLCASSFLQETQYFGPGTRLLVL.

Concerning this clone itself: A much larger clone differs by one base, so this may be a read error. The chain carries TRBV3-1 (or the pseudogene TRBV3-2) and TRBJ2-1; TRBD2 aligns across 7 bases. Germline assignment: CDR1 LGHDT and CDR2 YNNKEL (reference sequence). The CDR3 length is 15 residues. Unmatched junction bases numbered 14, after V lost 6 bases and J lost 9 bases. The CDR3 here is CASRGGGRLEGEQFF. DNA of the CDR3: TGTGCCAGCAGGGGCGGGGGAAGGCTCGAAGGTGAGCAGTTCTTC.

This clone was detected once. CDR3 sequence reads: CAISEYRDTDTQYF. In nucleotides, the CDR3 is TGTGCCATCAGTGAGTACAGAGACACAGATACGCAGTATTTT. The V gene is TRBV10-3, the J gene TRBJ2-3; no reliable D call. V was cut by 1 base and J by 2 bases, with 7 bases left in between. From germline, CDR1 is ENHRY and CDR2 SYGVKD. The CDR3 length is 14 residues.

The rearrangement uses TRBV7-8 and TRBJ2-1; 10 bases line up with TRBD1. From germline, CDR1 is SGHVS and CDR2 FQNEAQ. V shed 1 base, J shed 6 bases, and the junction held 0 bases outside the gene matches. CDR3 length: 14 amino acids. CDR3 loop: CASSLGTGGNEQFF. CDR3 sequence (DNA): TGTGCCAGCAGCTTAGGGACAGGGGGCAATGAGCAGTTCTTC.

This clone was counted once. The V and J genes are TRBV11-2 and TRBJ1-1; D is uncertain. The CDR3 spans 15 residues. V was clipped by 6 bases and J by 5 bases, with 19 bases between them. Germline CDR1 SGHAT, CDR2 FQNNGV. Written as DNA, the CDR3 is TGTGCCAGCAGGGGAGAAGGTTACGCAGGAACTGAAGCTTTCTTT. It encodes CASRGEGYAGTEAFF.

On this clone itself: Other nucleotide sequences in the sample specify the same CDR3. V is TRBV7-6 and J is TRBJ2-1; D unresolved. Germline lookup yields CDR1 SGHVS and CDR2 FNYEAQ. V was cut by 1 base and J by 5 bases, with 6 bases left in between. This CDR3 is 13 amino acids long. The CDR3 coding sequence is TGTGCCAGCAGCTTAGGCAGGAACAATGAGCAGTTCTTC. Translated: CASSLGRNNEQFF. The full variable domain, its missing parts supplied by reference TRBV7-6 and TRBJ2-1, is GAGVSQSPRYKVTKRGQDVALRCDPISGHVSLYWYRQALGQGPEFLTYFNYEAQQDKSGLPNDRFSAERPEGSISTLTIQRTEQRDSAMYRCASSLGRNNEQFFGPGTRLTVL.

The chain carries TRBV11-2 and TRBJ2-5; TRBD1 agrees at 9 bases. The V gene end was trimmed by 4 bases and the J gene end by 6 bases; junction bases not matched to a gene: 6. Germline loops: CDR1 SGHAT, CDR2 FQNNGV. The CDR3 is 14 amino acids. CDR3 sequence: CASSSTGGIQTQYF. The CDR3 DNA is TGTGCCAGCAGCTCGACAGGGGGGATACAGACCCAGTACTTC.

This sequence joins TRBV5-1 and TRBJ1-1, with a weak D call TRBD1 (5 bases). The CDR3 extends over 14 amino acids. Trimming stripped 3 bases from V and 3 bases from J, with 12 bases between. CDR1 is SGHRS, CDR2 YFSETQ, per germline. The chain's CDR3 is CASSWGAGYTEAFF. For the CDR3, the DNA is TGCGCCAGCAGCTGGGGCGCGGGGTACACTGAAGCTTTCTTT.

This chain connects TRBV6-1 to TRBJ2-1; a weak D match, TRBD1 (6 bases). The V and J ends lost 3 bases and 6 bases respectively, with 12 bases between them. Germline lookup yields CDR1 MNHNS and CDR2 SASEGT. The CDR3 has 14 residues. The CDR3 region is CASSDQGLGNEQFF. CDR3 nucleotides: TGTGCCAGCAGTGACCAGGGGTTAGGCAATGAGCAGTTCTTC.

This clone was recorded a few times. The rearrangement joins TRBV3-1 (or the pseudogene TRBV3-2) to TRBJ2-7; 7 bases map to TRBD1. Trimming cost V 3 bases and J 5 bases; bases outside gene matches: 10. Germline-derived CDR1 and CDR2 are LGHDT and YNNKEL (reference sequence). The CDR3 is made up of 15 amino acids. The CDR3 DNA reads TGTGCCAGCAGCCAGGCACAGGGGAAGAACGACGAGCAGTACTTC. As protein: CASSQAQGKNDEQYF.

The chain recombines TRBV28 with TRBJ1-2; D is uncertain. This CDR3 comprises 11 residues. V shed 5 bases and J shed 7 bases, with 8 bases lying between them. Germline loops: CDR1 MDHEN, CDR2 SYDVKM. DNA for the CDR3: TGTGCCAGCAGTAATATAGTTGGCTACACCTTC. It yields the protein CASSNIVGYTF.

The chain joins TRBV24-1 to TRBJ2-7, with 10 positions matching TRBD1. The CDR3 is made up of 14 amino acids. The trim removed 7 bases at V and 1 base at J, leaving 3 bases unmatched. Germline CDR1 is KGHDR and CDR2 is SFDVKD. Written as DNA, the CDR3 is TGTGCCACCAGCCCGGACAGGGGGTCCTACGAGCAGTACTTC. Translated, it gives CATSPDRGSYEQYF.

Only a few counts were recorded for this clone. This chain connects TRBV11-3 to TRBJ1-1; D unclear. This CDR3 spans 13 amino acids. Germline CDR1 is SGHNT and CDR2 is YENEEA. Trimming took off 1 base at V and 5 bases at J, with 8 bases between the two ends. The CDR3 coding sequence is TGTGCCAGCAGCTTAGCGTTCGGGACTGAAGCTTTCTTT. Protein: CASSLAFGTEAFF. The variable domain in full, completed from reference TRBV11-3 and TRBJ1-1, reads EAGVVQSPRYKIIEKKQPVAFWCNPISGHNTLYWYLQNLGQGPELLIRYENEEAVDDSQLPKDRFSAERLKGVDSTLKIQPAELGDSAVYLCASSLAFGTEAFFGQGTRLTVV.

This chain uses TRBV5-6 with TRBJ2-1, with TRBD2 matching 8 bases. With V trimmed by 2 bases and J by 1 base, 2 bases remained unmatched. CDR3 length: 15 residues. Germline V gives CDR1 SGHDT, CDR2 YYEEEE. The DNA for the CDR3 is TGTGCCAGCAGCTTTAGCGGGAAATCCTACAATGAGCAGTTCTTC. Protein product: CASSFSGKSYNEQFF.

V usage is TRBV2 and J usage is TRBJ1-6; TRBD1 is a possible D gene (5 bases). V lost 10 bases and J 0 bases, leaving 10 bases between the germline ends. Germline V gene data show CDR1 as SNHLY and CDR2 as FYNNEI. The CDR3 is 14 amino acids. CDR3: CATVGGSYNSPLHF. Written as DNA, the CDR3 is TGTGCCACCGTCGGGGGCTCCTATAATTCACCCCTCCACTTT.

J is TRBJ1-4 and V is TRBV7-6; 7 bases are shared with TRBD1. V gave up 2 bases and J gave up 0 bases; unmatched junction bases: 12. The germline CDR1 and CDR2 sequences are SGHVS and FNYEAQ. The CDR3 loop spans 19 amino acids. The CDR3 here is CASSLPLGQDTPTNEKLFF. The CDR3 bases are TGTGCCAGCAGCTTACCCCTAGGACAGGACACACCAACTAATGAAAAACTGTTTTTT. Drawing the rest from reference TRBV7-6 and TRBJ1-4, the complete variable domain is GAGVSQSPRYKVTKRGQDVALRCDPISGHVSLYWYRQALGQGPEFLTYFNYEAQQDKSGLPNDRFSAERPEGSISTLTIQRTEQRDSAMYRCASSLPLGQDTPTNEKLFFGSGTQLSVL.